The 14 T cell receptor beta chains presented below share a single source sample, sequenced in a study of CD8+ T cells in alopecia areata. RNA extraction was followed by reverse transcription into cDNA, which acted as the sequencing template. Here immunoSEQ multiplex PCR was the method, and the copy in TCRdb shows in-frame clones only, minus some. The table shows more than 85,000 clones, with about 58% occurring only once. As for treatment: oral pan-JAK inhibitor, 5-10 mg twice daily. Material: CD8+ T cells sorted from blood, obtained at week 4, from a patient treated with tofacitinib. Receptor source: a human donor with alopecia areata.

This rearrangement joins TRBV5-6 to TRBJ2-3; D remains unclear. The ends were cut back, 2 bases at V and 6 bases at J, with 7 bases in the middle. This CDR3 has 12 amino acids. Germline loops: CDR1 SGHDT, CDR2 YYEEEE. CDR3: CASSFSADTQYF. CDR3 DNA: TGTGCCAGCAGCTTCTCGGCCGATACGCAGTATTTT.

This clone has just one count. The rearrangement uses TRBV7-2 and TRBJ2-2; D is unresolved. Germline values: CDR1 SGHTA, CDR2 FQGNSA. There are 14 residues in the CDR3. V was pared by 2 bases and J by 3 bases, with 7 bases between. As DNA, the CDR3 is TGTGCCAGCAGCTTACACGGGTACACCGGGGAGCTGTTTTTT. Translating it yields CASSLHGYTGELFF.

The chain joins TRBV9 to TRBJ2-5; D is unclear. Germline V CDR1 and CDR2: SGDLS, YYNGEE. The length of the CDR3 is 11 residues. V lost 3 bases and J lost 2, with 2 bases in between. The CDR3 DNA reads TGTGCCAGCAGCGGACAAGAGACCCAGTACTTC. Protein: CASSGQETQYF.

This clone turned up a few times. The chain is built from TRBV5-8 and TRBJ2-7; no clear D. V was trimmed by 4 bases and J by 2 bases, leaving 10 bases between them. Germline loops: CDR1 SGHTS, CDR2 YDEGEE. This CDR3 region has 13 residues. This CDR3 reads CASSPESTYEQYF. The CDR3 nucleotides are TGTGCCAGCAGCCCGGAGTCGACCTACGAGCAGTACTTC.

CDR3 loop: CAWGDGRAGELFF. The CDR3 region has the DNA TGTGCCTGGGGAGATGGACGCGCCGGGGAGCTGTTTTTT. J is TRBJ2-2 and V is TRBV30; D call uncertain. V lost 5 bases, J lost 6 bases, and 13 bases lay in between. Germline V gene sequence: CDR1 GTSNPN, CDR2 SVGIG (reference sequence). This CDR3 is built from 13 residues.

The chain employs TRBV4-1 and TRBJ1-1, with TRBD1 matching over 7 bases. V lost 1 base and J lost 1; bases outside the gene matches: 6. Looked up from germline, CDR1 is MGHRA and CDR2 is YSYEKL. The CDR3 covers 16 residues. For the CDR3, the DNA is TGCGCCAGCAGCCAAGGCAGGGGGGCTGGGAACACTGAAGCTTTCTTT. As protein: CASSQGRGAGNTEAFF.

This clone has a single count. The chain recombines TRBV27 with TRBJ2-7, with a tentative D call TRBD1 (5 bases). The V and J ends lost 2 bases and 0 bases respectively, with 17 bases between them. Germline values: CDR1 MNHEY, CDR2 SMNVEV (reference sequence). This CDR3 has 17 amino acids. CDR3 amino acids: CASSLVGPQVSSYEQYF. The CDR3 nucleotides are TGTGCCAGCAGTTTAGTGGGGCCTCAGGTCAGCTCCTACGAGCAGTACTTC.

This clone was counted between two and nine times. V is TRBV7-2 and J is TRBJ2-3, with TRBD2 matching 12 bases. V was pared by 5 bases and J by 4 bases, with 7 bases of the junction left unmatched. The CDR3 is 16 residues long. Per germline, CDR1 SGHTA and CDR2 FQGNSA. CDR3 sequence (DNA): TGTGCCAGCAGCCCATACACTAGCGGGAGGCCAGATACGCAGTATTTT. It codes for CASSPYTSGRPDTQYF.

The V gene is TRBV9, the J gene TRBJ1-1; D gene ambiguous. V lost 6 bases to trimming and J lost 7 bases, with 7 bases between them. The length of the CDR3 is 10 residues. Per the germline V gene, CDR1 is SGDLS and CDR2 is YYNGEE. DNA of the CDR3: TGTGCCAGCACGGTTGGTGAAGCTTTCTTT. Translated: CASTVGEAFF.

The CDR3 region has the DNA TGTGCCAGCAGCGTAGGGACTAGCGGCACAGATACGCAGTATTTT. Amino acids: CASSVGTSGTDTQYF. This chain uses TRBV9 with TRBJ2-3, with 9 positions matching TRBD2. Germline V gene data show CDR1 as SGDLS and CDR2 as YYNGEE. There are 15 residues in the CDR3. V shed 0 bases and J 1 base; nucleotides not matched to a gene: 0.

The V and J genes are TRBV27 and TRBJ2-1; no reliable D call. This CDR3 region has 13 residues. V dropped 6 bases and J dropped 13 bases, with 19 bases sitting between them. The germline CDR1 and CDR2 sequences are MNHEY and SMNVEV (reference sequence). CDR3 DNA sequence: TGTGCCAGCAGCCGAAATGGGTTGGAGAATCAGTTCTTC. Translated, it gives CASSRNGLENQFF.

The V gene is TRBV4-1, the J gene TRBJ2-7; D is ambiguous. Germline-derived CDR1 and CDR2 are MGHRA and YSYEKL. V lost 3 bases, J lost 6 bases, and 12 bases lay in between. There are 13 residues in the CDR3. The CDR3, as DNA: TGCGCCAGCAGCCACCAGGCCGTGGGCGAGCAGTACTTC. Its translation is CASSHQAVGEQYF.

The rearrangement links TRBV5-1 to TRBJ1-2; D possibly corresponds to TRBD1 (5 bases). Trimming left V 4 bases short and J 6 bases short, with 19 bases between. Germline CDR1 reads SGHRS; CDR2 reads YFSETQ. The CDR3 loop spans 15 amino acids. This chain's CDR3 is CASSASSGRSDGYTF. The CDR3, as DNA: TGCGCCAGCAGCGCTTCATCGGGACGGAGTGATGGCTACACCTTC.

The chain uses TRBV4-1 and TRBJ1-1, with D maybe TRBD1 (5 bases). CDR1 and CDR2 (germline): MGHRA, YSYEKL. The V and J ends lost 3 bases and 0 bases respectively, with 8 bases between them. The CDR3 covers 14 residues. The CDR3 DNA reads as TGCGCCAGCAGCCATGGGGGGATGAACACTGAAGCTTTCTTT. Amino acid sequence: CASSHGGMNTEAFF.